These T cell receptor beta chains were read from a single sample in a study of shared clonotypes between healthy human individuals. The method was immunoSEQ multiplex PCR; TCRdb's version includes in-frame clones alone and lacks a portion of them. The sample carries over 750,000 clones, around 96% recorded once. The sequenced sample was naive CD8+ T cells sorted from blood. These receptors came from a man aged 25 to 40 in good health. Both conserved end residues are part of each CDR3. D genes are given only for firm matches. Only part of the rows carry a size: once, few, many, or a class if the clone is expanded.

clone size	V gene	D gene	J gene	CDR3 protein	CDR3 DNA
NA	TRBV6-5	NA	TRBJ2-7	CASSYIGWELGDEQYF	TGTGCCAGCAGTTACATAGGGTGGGAGCTAGGAGACGAGCAGTACTTC
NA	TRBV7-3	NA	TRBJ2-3	CASSPNPTSYDTQYF	TGTGCCAGCAGCCCCAACCCGACTAGTTACGATACGCAGTATTTT
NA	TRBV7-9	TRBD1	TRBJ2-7	CASSPTGEPYEQYF	TGTGCCAGCAGCCCAACAGGGGAACCCTACGAGCAGTACTTC
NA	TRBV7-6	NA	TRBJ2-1	CASSLRLNNEQFF	TGTGCCAGCAGCTTGAGGCTTAACAATGAGCAGTTCTTC
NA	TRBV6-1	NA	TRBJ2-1	CASSAQGRDEQFF	TGTGCCAGCAGTGCTCAGGGGAGAGACGAGCAGTTCTTC
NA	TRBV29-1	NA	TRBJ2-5	CSVEDGKQETQYF	TGCAGCGTTGAAGATGGGAAACAAGAGACCCAGTACTTC
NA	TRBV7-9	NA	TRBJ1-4	CASSLRTNEKLFF	TGTGCCAGCAGCTTACGGACGAATGAAAAACTGTTTTTT
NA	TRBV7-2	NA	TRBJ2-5	CASSPHRTLGRETQYF	TGTGCCAGCAGCCCCCACAGGACCCTGGGTAGGGAGACCCAGTACTTC
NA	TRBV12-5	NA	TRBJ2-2	CASGTSGTVNTGELFF	TGTGCTAGTGGTACTTCCGGGACGGTGAACACCGGGGAGCTGTTTTTT
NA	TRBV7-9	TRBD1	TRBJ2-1	CASGGGGTGVIDEQFF	TGTGCCAGCGGGGGCGGAGGGACAGGGGTAATCGATGAGCAGTTCTTC
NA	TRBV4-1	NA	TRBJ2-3	CASSQVWGSTDTQYF	TGCGCCAGCAGCCAAGTATGGGGTAGCACAGATACGCAGTATTTT
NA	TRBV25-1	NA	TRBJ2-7	CASSDLGPSYEQYF	TGTGCCAGCAGTGATCTCGGGCCTAGCTACGAGCAGTACTTC
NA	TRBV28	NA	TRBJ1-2	CASSSYRANYGYTF	TGTGCCAGCAGTTCGTACAGGGCTAACTATGGCTACACCTTC
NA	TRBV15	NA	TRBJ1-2	CATSRDVGVYSQGYTF	TGTGCCACCAGCAGAGATGTCGGGGTCTACAGCCAAGGCTACACCTTC
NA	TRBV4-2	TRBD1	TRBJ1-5	CASRATGGNQPQHF	TGTGCCAGCAGAGCCACAGGGGGGAATCAGCCCCAGCATTTT
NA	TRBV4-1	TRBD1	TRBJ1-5	CASSQEVGTGLFSNQPQHF	TGCGCCAGCAGCCAAGAAGTCGGGACAGGGTTGTTTAGCAATCAGCCCCAGCATTTT
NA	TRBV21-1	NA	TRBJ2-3	CASNLLEGLGNTQYF	TGTGCCAGCAACCTACTAGAAGGGCTGGGGAATACGCAGTATTTT
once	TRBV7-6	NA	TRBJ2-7	CASSLEVGQPYEQYF	TGTGCCAGCAGCTTAGAGGTCGGGCAGCCCTACGAGCAGTACTTC
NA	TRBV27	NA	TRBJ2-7	CASSRTGSSYEQYF	TGTGCCAGCAGTAGGACGGGGAGCTCCTACGAGCAGTACTTC
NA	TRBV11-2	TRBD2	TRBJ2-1	CASRPGGRDEQFF	TGTGCCAGCAGGCCGGGGGGTCGGGATGAGCAGTTCTTC
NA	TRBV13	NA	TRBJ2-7	CASSTRGIGEQYF	TGTGCCAGCAGCACCCGGGGAATTGGCGAGCAGTACTTC
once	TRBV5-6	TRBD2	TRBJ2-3	CASSSGLAGGWATDTQYF	TGTGCCAGCAGCTCCGGACTAGCGGGAGGGTGGGCCACAGATACGCAGTATTTT
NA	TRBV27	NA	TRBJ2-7	CASSQQGYEHEQYF	TGTGCCAGCAGTCAACAGGGCTATGAGCACGAGCAGTACTTC
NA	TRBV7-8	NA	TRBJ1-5	CASSSQDASNQPQHF	TGTGCCAGCAGCTCACAAGACGCGAGCAATCAGCCCCAGCATTTT
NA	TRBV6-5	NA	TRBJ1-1	CASSPELSGSSAFF	TGTGCCAGCAGCCCCGAACTTTCCGGGTCGTCAGCTTTCTTT
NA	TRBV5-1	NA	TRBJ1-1	CASSETGKTEAFF	TGCGCCAGCAGTGAAACAGGGAAGACTGAAGCTTTCTTT
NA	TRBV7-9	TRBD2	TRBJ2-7	CASSPSSSGIDYEQYF	TGTGCCAGCAGCCCCTCGTCCAGCGGGATAGACTACGAGCAGTACTTC
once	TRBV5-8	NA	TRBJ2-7	CASSRFFGNYEQYF	TGTGCCAGCAGCCGATTCTTCGGTAACTACGAGCAGTACTTC